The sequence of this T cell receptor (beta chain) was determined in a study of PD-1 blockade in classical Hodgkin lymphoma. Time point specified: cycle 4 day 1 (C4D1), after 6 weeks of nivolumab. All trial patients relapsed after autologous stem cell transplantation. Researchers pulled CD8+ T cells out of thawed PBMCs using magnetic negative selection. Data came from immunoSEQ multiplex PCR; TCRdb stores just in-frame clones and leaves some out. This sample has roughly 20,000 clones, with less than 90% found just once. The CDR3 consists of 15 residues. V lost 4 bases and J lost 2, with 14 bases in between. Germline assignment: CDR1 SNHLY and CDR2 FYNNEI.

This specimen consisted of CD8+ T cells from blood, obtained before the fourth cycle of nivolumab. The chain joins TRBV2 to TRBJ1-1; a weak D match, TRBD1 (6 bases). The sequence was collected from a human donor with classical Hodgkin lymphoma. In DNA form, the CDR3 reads TGTGCCAGCAGTGTTCCCCTGGACAGTAACACTGAAGCTTTCTTT. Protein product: CASSVPLDSNTEAFF.